The rows below give T cell receptor beta chains drawn from one sample of a study of cytomegalovirus exposure and HLA in healthy donors. Libraries were prepared by immunoSEQ multiplex PCR; TCRdb keeps only in-frame clonotypes and omits some of them. The repertoire holds about 150,000 clones, with 70% to 80% as singletons. Sequenced: PBMCs. The receptors were gathered from a man younger than 45 in good health and CMV-seropositive. The CDR3 runs from the conserved cysteine through the conserved F or W. D genes are given only for firm matches. Rows may omit the clone size; those that give it use once, few, many or a size class.

CDR3nt	CDR3aa	d_gene	v_gene	j_gene	len	abundance
TGTGCCAGCAGCTCGATTCGGGATGAGCAGTTCTTC	CASSSIRDEQFF	.	TRBV7-2	TRBJ2-1	12	.
TGTGCCTGGAGTGAGACAGGCCGCGAGCAGTACTTC	CAWSETGREQYF	.	TRBV30	TRBJ2-7	12	.
TGTGCCAGCAGCGTCCGGGACAGGGGGAACACCGGGGAGCTGTTTTTT	CASSVRDRGNTGELFF	TRBD1	TRBV11-2	TRBJ2-2	16	.
TGCGCCAGCAGCTTGGTATCAGGGGGCTCTAGGGATACGCAGTATTTT	CASSLVSGGSRDTQYF	TRBD1	TRBV5-1	TRBJ2-3	16	.
TGTGCCAGCAGCCAAGATCCCCCGGACAGGGACACTGAAGCTTTCTTT	CASSQDPPDRDTEAFF	TRBD1	TRBV4-2	TRBJ1-1	16	.
TGCGCCAGCAGCGTAACAGGGGCGGATGAGCAGTTCTTC	CASSVTGADEQFF	TRBD1	TRBV5-1	TRBJ2-1	13	once
TGCAGCGGAGGACAGGCGGATGGCTACACCTTC	CSGGQADGYTF	TRBD1	TRBV29-1	TRBJ1-2	11	.
TGTGCCAGCAGCCCTGGGCTAGCGGGAGGGCCTGACGAGCAGTACTTC	CASSPGLAGGPDEQYF	TRBD2	TRBV4-2	TRBJ2-7	16	.
TGTGCCAGCAGTCGTTCTAATCAGCCCCAGCATTTT	CASSRSNQPQHF	.	TRBV27	TRBJ1-5	12	few
TGTGCCAGCAGCCAAGATAAGCGGGGCACCGGGGAGCTGTTTTTT	CASSQDKRGTGELFF	TRBD2	TRBV4-2	TRBJ2-2	15	.
TGCGCCAGCAGCCTGGCGCGGGACTATCCTTTCGAGCAGTACTTC	CASSLARDYPFEQYF	TRBD2	TRBV5-1	TRBJ2-7	15	.
TGTGCCAGCAGCTTAGCGCCAGGGGTGCACTATGGCTACACCTTC	CASSLAPGVHYGYTF	.	TRBV7-2	TRBJ1-2	15	.
TGTGCCAGCAGTCCCGGGACAGGGCTCTACAATGAGCAGTTCTTC	CASSPGTGLYNEQFF	TRBD1	TRBV7-3	TRBJ2-1	15	.
TGTGCCACCAGCAGGGACGAGCGGGAGCTAGACACCGGGGAGCTGTTTTTT	CATSRDERELDTGELFF	TRBD2	TRBV15	TRBJ2-2	17	.
TGTGCCAGCAGCCCCTCCCCTAGCGACGTCGAGCAGTACTTC	CASSPSPSDVEQYF	.	TRBV7-3	TRBJ2-7	14	.
TGTGCCAGCAGCCTCCATCATCCGGGACAGGGCTACGAGCAGTACTTC	CASSLHHPGQGYEQYF	TRBD1	TRBV7-3	TRBJ2-7	16	few
TGTGCCAGCAGCTTAGACAGGGCCCTGTCTGGGGCCAACGTCCTGACTTTC	CASSLDRALSGANVLTF	TRBD1	TRBV16	TRBJ2-6	17	.
TGTGCCAGCAGTGGAACAGGGAGTGCCAAAAACATTCAGTACTTC	CASSGTGSAKNIQYF	.	TRBV2	TRBJ2-4	15	.
TGTGCCAGCAGCTCTCTGGGGGGGTCATACAGGGCGAACACTGAAGCTTTCTTT	CASSSLGGSYRANTEAFF	.	TRBV5-5	TRBJ1-1	18	.